The entry below describes one T cell receptor (beta chain). No antigen is known for it. TCRdb analysed the reads with MiXCR anew, one entry per CDR3 protein. The data hold about 700,000 distinct CDR3 sequences, with 30% to 35% observed a single time. The source of the sample is a study of T cell repertoires in cytomegalovirus infection. Across the study: Matching HLA type, along with CMV infection, was indicated by public TCR beta signatures.

Study results and limitations: Across the ex vivo response, the dominant clonotypes were HLA-C-restricted CMV-specific TCR beta clonotypes.

This CDR3 region has 14 residues. Trimming stripped 0 bases from V and 4 bases from J, with 10 bases between. Germline lookup yields CDR1 SGDLS and CDR2 YYNGEE. The TCR sequence derives from a human donor in good health (CMV status not recorded). Some clones in this sample may be carry-over from other donors' samples. The source was cultured PBMCs, collected from culture after CMV antigen stimulation. The rearrangement uses TRBV9 and TRBJ1-2, with D uncertain. CDR3 region: CASSVEAGLYGYTF. The CDR3, as DNA: TGTGCCAGCAGCGTAGAGGCAGGACTCTATGGCTACACCTTC.